The 24 T cell receptor beta chains reported below all come from one sample, sequenced in a study of T cell responses to AZD1222 COVID-19 vaccine. TCRdb's copy holds only in-frame clones and misses some; the assay was immunoSEQ multiplex PCR. The sample records 85,000 to 130,000 clones, over 75% being singletons. The sample was peripheral blood, taken on day 0 of AZD1222 vaccination. The receptors were gathered from an adult in good health.

The J gene is TRBJ1-4, the V gene TRBV7-9; the match to TRBD1 covers 7 bases. J was trimmed by 0 bases and V by 5 bases; bases with no gene match: 12. The length of the CDR3 is 18 residues. Looked up from germline, CDR1 is SEHNR and CDR2 is FQNEAQ (reference sequence). The CDR3 reads CASSTADRIRATNEKLFF. In DNA form, the CDR3 reads TGTGCCAGCAGCACCGCGGACAGGATTCGTGCAACTAATGAAAAACTGTTTTTT.

The CDR3 region is CATSDGTTSAAPDTQYF. CDR3 bases: TGTGCCACCAGTGATGGCACGACTAGCGCGGCACCAGATACGCAGTATTTT. The chain employs TRBV24-1 and TRBJ2-3, with TRBD2 matching over 8 bases. Germline lookup yields CDR1 KGHDR and CDR2 SFDVKD. The CDR3 length is 17 residues. Trimming took 3 bases from V and 4 from J; bases not matched to a gene: 11.

The chain joins TRBV6-5 to TRBJ1-1; no definite D call. The V gene's germline CDR1 is MNHEY and CDR2 SVGAGI. The CDR3 is 15 residues long. Trimming removed 0 bases from V and 0 bases from J, with 8 bases in between. The CDR3 DNA is TGTGCCAGCAGTTACTCAGGGCAGTTGAACACTGAAGCTTTCTTT. It encodes CASSYSGQLNTEAFF.

The rearrangement links TRBV9 to TRBJ1-4, with a weak D call TRBD1 (6 bases). Trimming left V 3 bases short and J 4 bases short, with 10 bases between. The CDR3 runs to 14 residues. From germline, CDR1 is SGDLS and CDR2 YYNGEE. The CDR3 reads CASSARTVNEKLFF. The CDR3 DNA reads TGTGCCAGCAGCGCTAGGACAGTTAATGAAAAACTGTTTTTT.

This clone showed up just once. CDR3 nucleotides: TGTGCCAGCAGCCATAGACTAGGTGATGAGCAGTTCTTC. Residues: CASSHRLGDEQFF. The chain is built from TRBV3-1 (or the pseudogene TRBV3-2) and TRBJ2-1; weak D call: TRBD2 (6 bases). The CDR3 spans 13 residues. Trimming shortened V by 3 bases and J by 8 bases, and 11 bases separated the two germline ends. CDR1 and CDR2 (germline): LGHDT, YNNKEL (reference sequence).

The chain couples TRBV5-4 to TRBJ2-2; 8 bases align to TRBD2. The germline V gene has CDR1 SGHNT and CDR2 YYREEE (reference sequence). The CDR3 runs to 17 residues. Germline trimming cut 0 bases from V and 7 bases from J; bases unmatched to any gene: 11. CDR3 amino acids: CASSLASQRGLGGELFF. DNA for the CDR3: TGTGCCAGCAGCTTGGCGTCCCAGCGGGGGCTGGGCGGGGAGCTGTTTTTT.

This chain links TRBV19 with TRBJ1-5; D gene ambiguous. CDR3 length: 14 amino acids. V was cut by 7 bases and J by 7 bases, with 17 bases left in between. Germline CDR1 and CDR2: LNHDA and SQIVND (reference sequence). The CDR3 reads CASKARDQEQPQHF. CDR3 in DNA: TGTGCCAGTAAAGCGAGGGATCAGGAGCAGCCCCAGCATTTT.

This clone occurred once. The junction and the germline gene differ at one end; a read error may be behind it. The rearrangement uses TRBV11-2 and TRBJ2-2; D gene uncertain. Germline CDR1 reads SGHAT; CDR2 reads FQNNGV. The CDR3 runs to 15 residues. The chain's CDR3 is CASSLADLYTWELFF. The CDR3 DNA sequence: TGTGCCAGCAGCTTAGCGGACCTATACACCTGGGAGCTGTTTTTT. Full variable domain (rest looked up from reference TRBV11-2 and TRBJ2-2): EAGVAQSPRYKIIEKRQSVAFWCNPISGHATLYWYQQILGQGPKLLIQFQNNGVVDDSQLPKDRFSAERLKGVDSTLKIQPAKLEDSAVYLCASSLADLYTWELFFGEGSRLTVL.

This chain links TRBV7-9 with TRBJ2-1, with D tentatively TRBD1 (6 bases). The length of the CDR3 is 14 residues. CDR1 SEHNR and CDR2 FQNEAQ come from the germline V gene (reference sequence). V lost 10 bases and J lost 3, with 16 bases in between. CDR3 loop: CATGAGSLYNEQFF. Written as DNA, the CDR3 is TGTGCCACAGGGGCGGGCAGTCTCTACAATGAGCAGTTCTTC. Based on the CDR3 plus reference TRBV7-9 and TRBJ2-1, the full variable domain is DTGVSQNPRHKITKRGQNVTFRCDPISEHNRLYWYRQTLGQGPEFLTYFQNEAQLEKSRLLSDRFSAERPKGSFSTLEIQRTEQGDSAMYLCATGAGSLYNEQFFGPGTRLTVL.

This clone was seen only once. The chain combines TRBV11-2 with TRBJ2-5, with D possibly being TRBD1 (6 bases). Between the trimmed V and J ends, which lost 1 base and 3 bases, there was a span of 15 bases. The CDR3 contains 16 residues. Looked up from germline, CDR1 is SGHAT and CDR2 is FQNNGV. The CDR3 spells CASSLVRDKKEETQYF. CDR3 DNA sequence: TGTGCCAGCAGCTTAGTTCGGGACAAAAAAGAAGAGACCCAGTACTTC.

V is TRBV2 and J is TRBJ1-2; tentative D call: TRBD1 (5 bases). Between the trimmed V and J ends, which lost 3 bases and 4 bases, there was a span of 15 bases. CDR1 SNHLY and CDR2 FYNNEI come from the germline V gene. The CDR3 loop spans 15 amino acids. DNA for the CDR3: TGTGCCAGCAGTGAGTGGGGGGACCAATCCTATGGCTACACCTTC. It translates to CASSEWGDQSYGYTF.

The chain uses TRBV9 and TRBJ2-3; TRBD2 aligns across 8 bases. There are 16 residues in the CDR3. In germline, CDR1 is SGDLS, CDR2 YYNGEE. V lost 1 base to trimming and J lost 1 base; unmatched junction nucleotides: 5. CDR3: CASSVTAGAGTDTQYF. Written as DNA, the CDR3 is TGTGCCAGCAGCGTAACAGCGGGGGCTGGCACAGATACGCAGTATTTT.

This chain links TRBV2 with TRBJ1-4, with a possible D match to TRBD1 (6 bases). Germline CDR1 and CDR2: SNHLY and FYNNEI. This CDR3 contains 14 residues. V gave up 7 bases and J gave up 7 bases, with 16 bases separating them. The CDR3 nucleotides are TGTGCCAGCAACCAGGGGAGTCAGTCTGAAAAACTGTTTTTT. Translated, it gives CASNQGSQSEKLFF.

The chain has TRBV15 and TRBJ2-7, with 7 bases fitting TRBD2. Germline values: CDR1 LNHNV, CDR2 YYDKDF (reference sequence). The CDR3 totals 15 residues. V lost 0 bases, J lost 4 bases, and 6 bases stayed unmatched. The CDR3 coding sequence is TGTGCCACCAGCAGAGATTCCGCGCGGGAGTACGAGCAGTACTTC. Translating gives CATSRDSAREYEQYF.

Written as DNA, the CDR3 is TGTGCCAGCAGCGCCCATCCCAGCACAGATACGCAGTATTTT. Translated: CASSAHPSTDTQYF. The J gene is TRBJ2-3, the V gene TRBV7-2, with D hard to call. Germline-derived CDR1 and CDR2 are SGHTA and FQGNSA. CDR3 length: 14 residues. Trimming removed 5 bases at V and 0 bases at J, with 9 bases between.

This chain uses TRBV18 with TRBJ1-6; TRBD1 might be the D (5 bases). Per the germline V gene, CDR1 is KGHSH and CDR2 is LQKENI. There are 14 residues in the CDR3. The V gene lost 2 bases and the J gene lost 9 bases, with 11 bases spanning the gap. The DNA for the CDR3 is TGTGCCAGCTCACCAGGGGGGAGCGGTTCACCCCTCCACTTT. It yields the protein CASSPGGSGSPLHF.

This clone is a singleton in its sample. The rearrangement links TRBV5-1 to TRBJ2-2; maybe TRBD1 (5 bases). CDR3 length: 14 amino acids. Trimming took off 1 base at V and 7 bases at J, with 11 bases between the two ends. Germline assignment: CDR1 SGHRS and CDR2 YFSETQ. CDR3 nucleotides: TGCGCCAGCAGCTTGTCAGGGTACAGCGGGGAGCTGTTTTTT. It encodes CASSLSGYSGELFF.

J is TRBJ2-3 and V is TRBV5-1, with D perhaps TRBD1 or TRBD2 (5 bases each). This CDR3 spans 16 amino acids. V lost 2 bases to trimming and J lost 0 bases, with 13 bases between them. Germline V gene sequence: CDR1 SGHRS, CDR2 YFSETQ. CDR3 sequence reads: CASSFTSWGSTDTQYF. DNA for the CDR3: TGCGCCAGCAGCTTTACGTCGTGGGGGAGCACAGATACGCAGTATTTT. The variable domain in full, completed from reference TRBV5-1 and TRBJ2-3, reads KAGVTQTPRYLIKTRGQQVTLSCSPISGHRSVSWYQQTPGQGLQFLFEYFSETQRNKGNFPGRFSGRQFSNSRSEMNVSTLELGDSALYLCASSFTSWGSTDTQYFGPGTRLTVL.

In this sample, this clone turned up once. Lacking the conserved final phenylalanine or tryptophan, this CDR3 likely reflects a read error. The CDR3 reads CASSPDGHSNSPLHL. CDR3 sequence (DNA): TGTGCCAGCAGCCCCGATGGACATAGTAATTCACCCCTCCACCTT. This chain joins TRBV3-1 (or the pseudogene TRBV3-2) and TRBJ1-6; possible D gene TRBD1, 5 bases. This CDR3 contains 15 residues. Trimming pared 4 bases from V and 6 bases from J, leaving 13 bases between. Germline V gene lookup returns CDR1 LGHDT and CDR2 YNNKEL (reference sequence).

This clone is large. This chain uses TRBV29-1 with TRBJ1-2; 9 bases align to TRBD1. Losses at the gene ends were 7 bases for V and 7 bases for J; bases not matched to a gene: 7. The CDR3 extends over 12 amino acids. Germline V gives CDR1 SQVTM, CDR2 ANQGSEA. The CDR3 is CSAGTGISGYTF. DNA for the CDR3: TGCAGCGCTGGGACAGGGATTTCTGGCTACACCTTC.

The J gene is TRBJ2-3, the V gene TRBV29-1; a weak D match, TRBD2 (7 bases). Trimming shortened V by 6 bases and J by 8 bases, and 18 bases separated the two germline ends. The V gene's germline CDR1 is SQVTM and CDR2 ANQGSEA. The CDR3 covers 13 residues. The CDR3, as DNA: TGCAGCGTGAGTGGGGGGGCCTACGGTACGCAGTATTTT. It yields the protein CSVSGGAYGTQYF.

This chain uses TRBV19 with TRBJ1-1, with a weak D call TRBD1 (5 bases). This CDR3 region has 13 residues. With 0 bases removed from V and 8 bases from J, the gap between germline ends came to 10 bases. CDR1 LNHDA and CDR2 SQIVND come from the germline V gene (reference sequence). CDR3 nucleotide sequence: TGTGCCAGTAGTATAGATTCATGGACAGAAGCTTTCTTT. Its protein product is CASSIDSWTEAFF.

The count of this clone is one. At one end, the junction sequence differs from germline, possibly due to a read error. The chain uses TRBV30 and TRBJ2-7, with 9 positions matching TRBD2. The CDR3 spans 12 residues. The germline gives CDR1 GTSNPN, CDR2 SVGIG (reference sequence). CDR3: CAWSGGNYEQYF. The CDR3 DNA reads as TGTGCTTGGAGCGGGGGGAACTACGAGCAGTACTTC.

J is TRBJ1-1 and V is TRBV19; D is possibly TRBD1 (5 bases). This CDR3 has 13 amino acids. Germline-derived CDR1 and CDR2 are LNHDA and SQIVND (reference sequence). The V end was cut by 5 bases, the J end by 5 bases, with 12 bases between. CDR3 sequence: CASSFGGGTEAFF. CDR3 sequence (DNA): TGTGCCAGTAGTTTCGGGGGAGGGACTGAAGCTTTCTTT.